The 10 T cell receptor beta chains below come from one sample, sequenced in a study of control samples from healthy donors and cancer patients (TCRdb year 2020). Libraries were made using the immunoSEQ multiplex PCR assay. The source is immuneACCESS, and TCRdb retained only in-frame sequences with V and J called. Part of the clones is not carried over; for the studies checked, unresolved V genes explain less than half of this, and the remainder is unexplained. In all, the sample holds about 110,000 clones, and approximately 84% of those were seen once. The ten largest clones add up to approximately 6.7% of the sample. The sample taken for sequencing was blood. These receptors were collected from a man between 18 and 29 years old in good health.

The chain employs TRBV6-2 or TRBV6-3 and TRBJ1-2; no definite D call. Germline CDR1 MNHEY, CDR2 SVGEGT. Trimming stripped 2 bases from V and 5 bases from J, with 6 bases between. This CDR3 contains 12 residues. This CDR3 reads CASSYPGYGYTF. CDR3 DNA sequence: TGTGCCAGCAGTTACCCGGGGTATGGCTACACCTTC.

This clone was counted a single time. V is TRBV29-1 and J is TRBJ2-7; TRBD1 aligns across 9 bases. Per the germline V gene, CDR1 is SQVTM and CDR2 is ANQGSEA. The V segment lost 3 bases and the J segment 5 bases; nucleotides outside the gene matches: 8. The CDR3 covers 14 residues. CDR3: CSVDPTGGGNEQYF. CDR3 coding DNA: TGCAGCGTTGACCCCACAGGGGGCGGAAACGAGCAGTACTTC.

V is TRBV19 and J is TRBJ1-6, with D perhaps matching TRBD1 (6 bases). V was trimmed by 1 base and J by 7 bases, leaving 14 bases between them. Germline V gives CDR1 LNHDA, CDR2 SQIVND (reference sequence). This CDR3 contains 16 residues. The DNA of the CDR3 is TGTGCCAGTAGTATAGGTCTTCGGGGGCCAAATTCACCCCTCCACTTT. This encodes CASSIGLRGPNSPLHF.

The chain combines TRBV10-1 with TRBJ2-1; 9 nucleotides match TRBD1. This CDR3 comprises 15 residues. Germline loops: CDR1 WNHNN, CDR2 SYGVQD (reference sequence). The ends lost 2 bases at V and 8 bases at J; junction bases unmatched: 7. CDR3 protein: CASSEGGTGLDEQFF. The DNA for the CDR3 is TGCGCCAGCAGTGAGGGGGGGACAGGGCTGGATGAGCAGTTCTTC.

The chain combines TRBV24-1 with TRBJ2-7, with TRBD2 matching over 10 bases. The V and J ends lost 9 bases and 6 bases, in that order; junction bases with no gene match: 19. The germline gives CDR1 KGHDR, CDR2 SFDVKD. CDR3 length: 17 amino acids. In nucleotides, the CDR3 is TGTGCCACCCCGCCTCTAGCGGGGGTAGGACTGTCGGGCGAGCAGTACGTC. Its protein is CATPPLAGVGLSGEQYV.

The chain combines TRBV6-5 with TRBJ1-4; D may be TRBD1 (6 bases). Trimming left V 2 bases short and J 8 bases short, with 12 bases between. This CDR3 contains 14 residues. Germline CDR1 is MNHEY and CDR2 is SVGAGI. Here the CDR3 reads CASSYGQFAEKLFF. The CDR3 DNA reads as TGTGCCAGCAGTTACGGACAGTTTGCCGAAAAACTGTTTTTT.

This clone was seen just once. CDR3 loop: CASNSEPRSTYEQYF. The CDR3 coding sequence is TGTGCCAGCAATAGCGAACCGCGCTCAACCTACGAGCAGTACTTC. The chain combines TRBV6-5 with TRBJ2-7; D is perhaps TRBD2 (5 bases). The CDR3 runs to 15 residues. The V gene lost 7 bases and the J gene lost 2 bases, with 18 bases spanning the gap. The germline CDR1 and CDR2 sequences are MNHEY and SVGAGI.

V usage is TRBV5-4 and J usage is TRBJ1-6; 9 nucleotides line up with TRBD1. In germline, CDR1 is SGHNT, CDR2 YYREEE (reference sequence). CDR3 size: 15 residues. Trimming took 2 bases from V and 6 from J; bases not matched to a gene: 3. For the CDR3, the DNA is TGTGCCAGCAGCTTTGAGGGACAGGGTAATTCACCCCTCCACTTT. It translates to CASSFEGQGNSPLHF.

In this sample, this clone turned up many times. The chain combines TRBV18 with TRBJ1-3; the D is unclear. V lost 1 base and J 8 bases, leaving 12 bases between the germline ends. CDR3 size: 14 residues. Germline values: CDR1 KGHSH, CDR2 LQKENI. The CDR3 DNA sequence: TGTGCCAGCTCACCACGAGCCCGCGGAGACACCATATATTTT. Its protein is CASSPRARGDTIYF.

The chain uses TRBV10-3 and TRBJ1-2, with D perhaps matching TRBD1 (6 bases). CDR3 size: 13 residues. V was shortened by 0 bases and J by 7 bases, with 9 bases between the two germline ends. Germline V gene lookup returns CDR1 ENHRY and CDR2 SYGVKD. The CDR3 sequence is CAISESDSGGYTF. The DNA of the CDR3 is TGTGCCATCAGTGAGTCGGACAGCGGTGGCTACACCTTC.